This T cell receptor beta chain was captured by sequencing in a study of blood T cell repertoires in COVID-19. Here immunoSEQ multiplex PCR was the method, and the copy in TCRdb shows in-frame clones only, minus some. The sample has more than 65,000 clones, approximately 90% seen once; the top ten hold 8% to 10%. Germline-derived CDR1 and CDR2 are SGHAT and FQNNGV. CDR3 length: 16 amino acids. V shed 5 bases and J 0 bases; nucleotides not matched to a gene: 9. Specimen: peripheral blood. This chain connects TRBV11-2 to TRBJ2-7; 8 bases agree with TRBD2. The receptor comes from a human donor in a cohort sampled during active COVID-19. The CDR3 loop reads CASSPRGASSSYEQYF. Written as DNA, the CDR3 is TGTGCCAGCAGCCCGCGGGGGGCGTCGAGCTCCTACGAGCAGTACTTC.